The rows below give T cell receptor beta chains drawn from one sample of a study of OX40 agonist ivuxolimab in advanced cancers. The data were produced by immunoSEQ multiplex PCR, yet TCRdb's version contains in-frame clones alone and is incomplete. This sample has around 81,000 clones, with 84% found just once. Source: CD4+ or CD8+ T cells sorted from blood, taken in a trial of the OX40 agonist ivuxolimab. These receptors all come from an adult with an advanced solid tumor such as melanoma, head and neck, liver or kidney cancer. Each CDR3 is given with its conserved first and last residue. D genes are given only for firm matches. Clone size appears in some rows only: once, few, many, or a class for an expanded clone.

>.|TRBJ2-1|14|TRBV4-3|.
CASSQEGPLNEQFF
TGCGCCAGCAGCCAAGAGGGACCTCTCAATGAGCAGTTCTTC
>.|TRBJ1-3|14|TRBV28|.
CASSTQGAGNTIYF
TGTGCCAGCAGTACTCAGGGTGCTGGAAACACCATATATTTT
>few|TRBJ1-5|15|TRBV25-1|.
CASSDSGWGNQPQHF
TGTGCCAGCAGTGATTCGGGTTGGGGCAATCAGCCCCAGCATTTT
>.|TRBJ2-2|15|TRBV7-6|TRBD1
CASSLGTGNTGELFF
TGTGCCAGCAGCTTAGGGACAGGGAACACCGGGGAGCTGTTTTTT
>.|TRBJ2-1|10|TRBV20-1|TRBD2
CSAAGAEQFF
TGCAGTGCGGCGGGAGCTGAGCAGTTCTTC
>.|TRBJ2-1|16|TRBV5-1|.
CASSLELARSYNEQFF
TGCGCCAGCAGCTTGGAGCTAGCGAGGTCCTACAATGAGCAGTTCTTC
>.|TRBJ2-7|12|TRBV19|.
CASSESRYEQYF
TGTGCCAGTAGTGAGTCCAGATACGAGCAGTACTTC
>.|TRBJ1-1|12|TRBV5-4|TRBD1
CASSQDRVGAFF
TGTGCCAGCAGCCAGGACAGGGTTGGCGCTTTCTTT
>.|TRBJ2-1|11|TRBV7-6|.
CASSLEAEQFF
TGTGCCAGCAGTCTAGAGGCTGAGCAGTTCTTC
>.|TRBJ2-2|16|TRBV5-1|TRBD1
CASSYATTGGTGELFF
TGCGCCAGCAGCTACGCTACGACAGGGGGGACCGGGGAGCTGTTTTTT
>.|TRBJ1-4|14|TRBV13|.
CASSPWGVGEKLFF
TGTGCCAGCAGCCCCTGGGGGGTTGGAGAAAAACTGTTTTTT
>.|TRBJ1-2|14|TRBV5-6|TRBD1
CASSRGTGGYGYTF
TGTGCCAGCAGCCGTGGGACAGGCGGCTATGGCTACACCTTC
>few|TRBJ1-2|16|TRBV30|.
CAWSRAQGLINYGYTF
TGTGCCTGGAGTCGCGCCCAGGGACTCATCAACTATGGCTACACCTTC
>.|TRBJ2-1|15|TRBV27|TRBD1
CASSLWDRGRNEQFF
TGTGCCAGCAGTTTATGGGACAGGGGGCGGAATGAGCAGTTCTTC
>once|TRBJ2-1|14|TRBV7-8|.
CASSLSGSYNEQFF
TGTGCCAGCAGCTTAAGTGGCTCCTACAATGAGCAGTTCTTC
>.|TRBJ1-2|15|TRBV18|.
CASSPDSPGPGGYTF
TGTGCCAGCTCACCGGACAGCCCCGGGCCGGGTGGCTACACCTTC
>.|TRBJ2-3|13|TRBV6-6|.
CASRGLRTDTQYF
TGTGCCAGCAGAGGACTCCGCACAGATACGCAGTATTTT
>few|TRBJ1-2|12|TRBV19|.
CASRQGNYGYTF
TGTGCCAGTAGACAGGGAAACTATGGCTACACCTTC
>once|TRBJ1-5|15|TRBV7-9|TRBD1
CASSLGQGDWQPQHF
TGTGCCAGCAGCTTGGGGCAGGGGGATTGGCAGCCCCAGCATTTT
>.|TRBJ2-3|14|TRBV19|.
CATSPSAGTDTQYF
TGTGCCACCTCCCCTAGCGCTGGCACAGATACGCAGTATTTT
>once|TRBJ2-1|16|TRBV2|.
CASSELGGDLYNEQFF
TGTGCCAGCAGTGAATTAGGCGGGGACCTTTACAATGAGCAGTTCTTC
>.|TRBJ2-1|19|TRBV4-3|TRBD1
CASSQESGQGFREMDEQFF
TGCGCCAGCAGCCAAGAATCCGGACAGGGATTCCGGGAAATGGATGAGCAGTTCTTC
>once|TRBJ2-7|16|TRBV4-2|TRBD2
CASSQKPAGGTYEQYF
TGTGCCAGCAGCCAGAAGCCAGCGGGAGGAACCTACGAGCAGTACTTC
>.|TRBJ2-7|14|TRBV27|TRBD2
CASSFSGRAYEQYF
TGTGCCAGCAGTTTTTCCGGGAGGGCCTACGAGCAGTACTTC
>.|TRBJ1-2|12|TRBV25-1|.
CASSVLYYGYTF
TGTGCCAGCAGTGTGCTCTACTATGGCTACACCTTC
>.|TRBJ2-7|15|TRBV5-6|TRBD2
CASSLTSGRGYEQYF
TGTGCCAGCAGCTTGACTAGCGGGAGGGGCTACGAGCAGTACTTC
>.|TRBJ1-4|18|TRBV25-1|.
CASSPLGRTSGTNEKLFF
TGTGCCAGCAGCCCCCTGGGCAGAACGAGCGGAACTAATGAAAAACTGTTTTTT
>.|TRBJ1-2|11|TRBV20-1|.
CSAPTEYGYTF
TGCAGTGCCCCGACTGAGTATGGCTACACCTTC